These T cell receptor beta chains were read from a single sample in a study of beta chain features in type 1 diabetes. Sequencing used immunoSEQ multiplex PCR; TCRdb keeps in-frame clones, though not all of them. The table lists 120,000 to 150,000 clones, about 13% of them singletons. Specimen: central memory CD4+ T cells from blood. Receptor source: a man between 18 and 35 years old with type 1 diabetes. The CDR3 runs from the conserved cysteine through the conserved F or W. The D gene is left open where the match is weak. The size entry is marked missing in some rows and otherwise reads once, few, many or a size class.

TRBJ2-1 | few | . | TRBV6-5 | TGTGCCAGCAGTTACTCGATTGGGAATTACAATGAGCAGTTCTTC | CASSYSIGNYNEQFF
TRBJ2-5 | once | TRBD1 | TRBV6-5 | TGTGCCAGCAGTCGCGGACAGGACCTCAGAGGGGCCCAGTACTTC | CASSRGQDLRGAQYF
TRBJ2-3 | few | . | TRBV9 | TGTGCCAGCAGCGACGTAGGAGGGATAGGCACAGATACGCAGTATTTT | CASSDVGGIGTDTQYF
TRBJ2-5 | . | . | TRBV9 | TGTGCCAGCAGTCCCACCGGGGGTGCAGAGACCCAGTACTTC | CASSPTGGAETQYF
TRBJ2-7 | . | . | TRBV28 | TGTGCCAGCAGTTTACACCAACAGGGAACTGCTTCCTACGAGCAGTACTTC | CASSLHQQGTASYEQYF
TRBJ1-2 | . | TRBD1 | TRBV27 | TGTGCCAGCAGTTTAAGGGGACAGGGTAGGGACTATGGCTACACCTTC | CASSLRGQGRDYGYTF
TRBJ2-5 | few | TRBD2 | TRBV7-6 | TGTGCCAGCAGCCCGGGGACTAGCGGGGGGTTTGGAGAGACCCAGTACTTC | CASSPGTSGGFGETQYF
TRBJ2-2 | few | . | TRBV6-5 | TGTGCCAGCAGTTACTACCGGACAGACCGGGAGCTGTTTTTT | CASSYYRTDRELFF
TRBJ2-6 | . | . | TRBV19 | TGTGCCAGTAGTTGGGGGGCCCCTGGGGCCAACGTCCTGACTTTC | CASSWGAPGANVLTF
TRBJ1-2 | . | . | TRBV7-8 | TGTGCCAGCAGTGCCACAGGGAACTATGGCTACACCTTC | CASSATGNYGYTF
TRBJ2-6 | many | . | TRBV19 | TGTGCCAGTAGTATGGTGGCTGGGGCCAACGTCCTGACTTTC | CASSMVAGANVLTF
TRBJ1-1 | few | . | TRBV7-9 | TGTGCCAGCAGAAGAACAGAGAGGAACACTGAAGCTTTCTTT | CASRRTERNTEAFF
TRBJ2-7 | . | TRBD2 | TRBV4-1 | TGCGCCAGCAGCCAAGACCCAGCGGGGGGGCCGGACGAGCAGTACTTC | CASSQDPAGGPDEQYF
TRBJ2-6 | . | . | TRBV9 | TGTGCCAGCAGCGTAGTGCAGGGAGGCTCTGGGGCCAACGTCCTGACTTTC | CASSVVQGGSGANVLTF
TRBJ2-7 | few | . | TRBV7-9 | TGTGCCAGCAGTTTAATGGGGAACTACGAGCAGTACTTC | CASSLMGNYEQYF
TRBJ1-2 | . | . | TRBV5-1 | TGCGCCAGCAGCTCTGACAGCTACTATGGCTACACCTTC | CASSSDSYYGYTF
TRBJ2-5 | . | . | TRBV7-2 | TGTGCCAGCAGGACCGGGACCACAGAGACCCAGTACTTC | CASRTGTTETQYF
TRBJ2-2 | . | . | TRBV11-2 | TGTGCCAGCAGCCCCGAGAGTTGGGCGAACACCGGGGAGCTGTTTTTT | CASSPESWANTGELFF
TRBJ2-2 | . | . | TRBV14 | TGTGCCAGCCGTAAACAGGCTAACACCGGGGAGCTGTTTTTT | CASRKQANTGELFF
TRBJ1-2 | . | . | TRBV6-1 | TGTGCCAGCAGTCCGTCGGGCGCACCTGGCTACACCTTC | CASSPSGAPGYTF
TRBJ1-2 | . | . | TRBV4-1 | TGCGCCAGCAGCCAAGAGGCGCAGGTTCCCTATGGCTACACCTTC | CASSQEAQVPYGYTF
TRBJ1-1 | many | . | TRBV29-1 | TGCAGCGTTGAGTCCAGTCACACTGAAGCTTTCTTT | CSVESSHTEAFF
TRBJ2-3 | . | . | TRBV27 | TGTGCCACCTCTCCAGGGGCGCGGGCCACAGATACGCAGTATTTT | CATSPGARATDTQYF
TRBJ2-7 | few | . | TRBV28 | TGTGCCAGCAGTCCCGTGGACCGAGACTCCTACGAGCAGTACTTC | CASSPVDRDSYEQYF
TRBJ2-7 | . | TRBD1 | TRBV4-1 | TGCGCCAGCAGCCTCCTAGGGGGGACAGGGATCCCCTACGAGCAGTACTTC | CASSLLGGTGIPYEQYF
TRBJ2-5 | few | . | TRBV28 | TGTGCCAGCAGTTCCTCACAGGGGAGGGAGACCCAGTACTTC | CASSSSQGRETQYF
TRBJ1-1 | few | . | TRBV6-6 | TGTGCCAGCAGTCCACAGGGACCTGAAGCTTTCTTT | CASSPQGPEAFF
TRBJ2-1 | . | . | TRBV18 | TGTGCCAGCTCACCACCGCGCGGGGGCCGCAATGAGCAGTTCTTC | CASSPPRGGRNEQFF
TRBJ2-5 | few | . | TRBV6-6 | TGTGCCAGCAGTTACCTCAGTGAAGAGACCCAGTACTTC | CASSYLSEETQYF
TRBJ1-2 | few | . | TRBV10-3 | TGTGCCATCAGTGAGGATACAGGCTATGGCTACACCTTC | CAISEDTGYGYTF
TRBJ2-5 | . | TRBD2 | TRBV6-1 | TGTGCCAGCAGTGAAACTAGCGGGGGCTTCCCCGTGGAGGAGACCCAGTACTTC | CASSETSGGFPVEETQYF
TRBJ1-2 | . | . | TRBV7-2 | TGTGCCAGCAGCTCCCCTCGCGGTCACCCTGTGGGCTACACCTTC | CASSSPRGHPVGYTF
TRBJ2-1 | . | . | TRBV4-2 | TGTGCCAGCAGCCAAGCGATGGGAAATGAGCAGTTCTTC | CASSQAMGNEQFF
TRBJ1-1 | few | . | TRBV4-1 | TGCGCCAGCAGCCAAGGCTGGGGCCCGGACACTGAAGCTTTCTTT | CASSQGWGPDTEAFF
TRBJ1-1 | . | TRBD1 | TRBV7-3 | TGTGCCAGCAGCGCTGACAGGGACACTGAAGCTTTCTTT | CASSADRDTEAFF
TRBJ1-1 | . | . | TRBV7-9 | TGTGCCAGCAGCTTAGAAGACACTGAAGCTTTCTTT | CASSLEDTEAFF
TRBJ2-5 | . | TRBD1 | TRBV6-5 | TGTGCCAGCACGGCAGGGGGCCGGGAGACCCAGTACTTC | CASTAGGRETQYF
TRBJ1-1 | . | . | TRBV10-3 | TGTGCCATCAGTGAGCAGACGGAGAACACTGAAGCTTTCTTT | CAISEQTENTEAFF
TRBJ2-3 | . | . | TRBV7-2 | TGTGCCAGCAGCAGAGACAGGTCCCCAGATACGCAGTATTTT | CASSRDRSPDTQYF
TRBJ2-5 | . | TRBD1 | TRBV7-6 | TGTGCCAGCAGCTTTAGGACAGGGGGCTTGGAGACCCAGTACTTC | CASSFRTGGLETQYF
TRBJ1-6 | . | . | TRBV27 | TGTGCCAGCAGCTCAAACAGGGTGGGCAATTCACCCCTCCACTTT | CASSSNRVGNSPLHF
TRBJ2-3 | . | . | TRBV4-1 | TGCGCCAGCAGCCAAGATCCGGGACAAGACCCTAGCACAGATACGCAGTATTTT | CASSQDPGQDPSTDTQYF
TRBJ2-5 | . | TRBD2 | TRBV19 | TGTGCCAGTACCCCCGGGGGGGGTCGTCAGACCCAGTACTTC | CASTPGGGRQTQYF
TRBJ1-1 | few | . | TRBV5-6 | TGTGCCAGCAGTGTGACTAAGAACACTGAAGCTTTCTTT | CASSVTKNTEAFF
TRBJ2-2 | few | . | TRBV6-6 | TGTGCCAGCAGGGACAGCCAGAACACCGGGGAGCTGTTTTTT | CASRDSQNTGELFF
TRBJ2-7 | . | . | TRBV7-6 | TGTGCCAGCGGGTACGAGCAGTACTTC | CASGYEQYF
TRBJ1-6 | few | TRBD1 | TRBV30 | TGTGCCTGGAGTGTAACAGGGGGTAATTCACCCCTCCACTTT | CAWSVTGGNSPLHF
TRBJ2-1 | few | . | TRBV4-2 | TGTGCCAGCAGCCAAGATAAGGAGGGGGACTACAATGAGCAGTTCTTC | CASSQDKEGDYNEQFF
TRBJ2-5 | few | TRBD2 | TRBV19 | TGTGCCAGCACCCAGCAGGCGGGGGGGTTAACAGAGACCCAGTACTTC | CASTQQAGGLTETQYF